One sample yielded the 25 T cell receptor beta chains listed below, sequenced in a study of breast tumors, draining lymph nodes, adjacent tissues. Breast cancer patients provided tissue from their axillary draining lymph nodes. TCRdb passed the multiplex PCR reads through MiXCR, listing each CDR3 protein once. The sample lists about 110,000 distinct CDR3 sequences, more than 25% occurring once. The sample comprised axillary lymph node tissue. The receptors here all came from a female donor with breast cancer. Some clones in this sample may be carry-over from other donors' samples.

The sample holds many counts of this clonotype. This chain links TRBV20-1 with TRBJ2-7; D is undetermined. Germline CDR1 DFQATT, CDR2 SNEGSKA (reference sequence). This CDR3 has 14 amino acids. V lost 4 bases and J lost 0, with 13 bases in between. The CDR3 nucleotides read TGCAGTGCTAAAGGGCCCGTCAGCTCCTACGAGCAGTACTTC. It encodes CSAKGPVSSYEQYF.

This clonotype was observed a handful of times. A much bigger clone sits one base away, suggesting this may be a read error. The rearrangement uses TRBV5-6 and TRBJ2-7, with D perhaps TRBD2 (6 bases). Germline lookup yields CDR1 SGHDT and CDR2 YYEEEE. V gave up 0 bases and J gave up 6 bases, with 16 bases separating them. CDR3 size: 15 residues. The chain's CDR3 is CASSLGGAARSEQYF. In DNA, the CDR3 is TGTGCCAGCAGCTTGGGCGGGGCCGCAAGAAGCGAGCAGTACTTC.

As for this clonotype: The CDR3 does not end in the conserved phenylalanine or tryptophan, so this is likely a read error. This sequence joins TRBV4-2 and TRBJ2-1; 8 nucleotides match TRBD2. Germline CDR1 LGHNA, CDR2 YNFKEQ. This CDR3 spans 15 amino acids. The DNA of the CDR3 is TGTACCAGCAGCCAGGGACTAGTGGGGGGTGATGAGCAGTTCTCC. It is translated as CTSSQGLVGGDEQFS.

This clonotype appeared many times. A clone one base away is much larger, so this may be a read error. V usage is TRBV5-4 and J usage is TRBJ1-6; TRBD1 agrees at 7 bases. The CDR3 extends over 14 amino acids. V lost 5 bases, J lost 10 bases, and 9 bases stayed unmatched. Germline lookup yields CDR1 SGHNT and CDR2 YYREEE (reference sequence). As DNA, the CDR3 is TGTGCCAGCAGTCCCGGGACAGCGCGGTCACCCCTCCACTTT. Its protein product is CASSPGTARSPLHF. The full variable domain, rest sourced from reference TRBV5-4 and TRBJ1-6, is ETGVTQSPTHLIKTRGQQVTLRCSSQSGHNTVSWYQQALGQGPQFIFQYYREEENGRGNFPPRFSGLQFPNYSSELNVNALELDDSALYLCASSPGTARSPLHFGNGTRLTVT.

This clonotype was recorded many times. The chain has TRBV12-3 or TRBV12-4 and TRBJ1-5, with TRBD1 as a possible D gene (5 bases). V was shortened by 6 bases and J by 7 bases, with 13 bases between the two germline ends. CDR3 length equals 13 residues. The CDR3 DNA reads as TGTGCCAGCAGCCAAGGGGACGGGCAGCCCCAGCATTTT. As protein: CASSQGDGQPQHF.

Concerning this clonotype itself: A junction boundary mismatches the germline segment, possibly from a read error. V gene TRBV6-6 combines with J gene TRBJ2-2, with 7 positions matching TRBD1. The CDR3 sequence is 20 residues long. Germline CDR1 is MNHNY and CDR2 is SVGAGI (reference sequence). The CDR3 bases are TGTGCCAGCAGTCACTCTTTGACTCGTTCGGGACAGCGAAATACCGGGGAGCTGTTTTTT. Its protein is CASSHSLTRSGQRNTGELFF.

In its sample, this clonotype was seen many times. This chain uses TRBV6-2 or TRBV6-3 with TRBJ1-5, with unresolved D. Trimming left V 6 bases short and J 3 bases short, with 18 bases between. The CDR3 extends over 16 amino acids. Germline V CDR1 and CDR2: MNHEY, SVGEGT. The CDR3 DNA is TGTGCCAGCAGCCGCTTGGAGGTATCCATCAATCAGCCCCAGCATTTT. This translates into CASSRLEVSINQPQHF.

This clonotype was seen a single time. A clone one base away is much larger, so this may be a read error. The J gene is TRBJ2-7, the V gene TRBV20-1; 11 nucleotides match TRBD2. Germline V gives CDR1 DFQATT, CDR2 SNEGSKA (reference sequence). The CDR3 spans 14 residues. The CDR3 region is CSTPLAGVSSEQYF. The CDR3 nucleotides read TGCAGTACTCCACTAGCGGGAGTCTCCTCCGAGCAGTACTTC.

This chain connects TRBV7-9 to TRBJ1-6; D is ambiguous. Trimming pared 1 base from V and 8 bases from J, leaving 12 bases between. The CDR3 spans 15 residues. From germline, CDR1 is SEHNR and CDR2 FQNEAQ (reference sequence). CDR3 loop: CASSLGLGFHSPLHF. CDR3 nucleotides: TGTGCCAGCAGCTTAGGATTGGGGTTTCATTCACCCCTCCACTTT.

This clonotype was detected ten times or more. The CDR3: CASSFRGRDSLYF. CDR3 DNA sequence: TGTGCCAGCAGCTTTAGGGGGCGGGACTCCTTATATTTT. V and J are TRBV7-8 and TRBJ2-3; TRBD1 might be the D (7 bases). CDR3 size: 13 residues. Trimming took off 3 bases at V and 15 bases at J, with 19 bases between the two ends. Germline V CDR1 and CDR2: SGHVS, FQNEAQ. The whole variable domain, remainder taken from reference TRBV7-8 and TRBJ2-3, is GAGVSQSPRYKVAKRGQDVALRCDPISGHVSLFWYQQALGQGPEFLTYFQNEAQLDKSGLPSDRFFAERPEGSVSTLKIQRTQQEDSAVYLCASSFRGRDSLYFGPGTRLTVL.

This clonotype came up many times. Here the CDR3 reads CASLPSGLRDNEKLFF. In DNA, the CDR3 is TGTGCCAGTCTCCCCTCGGGTTTGAGGGATAATGAAAAACTGTTTTTT. This rearrangement joins TRBV12-3 or TRBV12-4 to TRBJ1-4; D uncertain. CDR3 length equals 16 residues. V was trimmed by 9 bases and J by 4 bases, leaving 21 bases between them.

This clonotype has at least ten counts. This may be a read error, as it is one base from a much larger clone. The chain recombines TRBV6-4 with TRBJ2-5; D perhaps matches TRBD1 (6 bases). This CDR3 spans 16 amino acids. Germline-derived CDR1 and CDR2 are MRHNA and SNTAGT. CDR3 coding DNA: TGTGCCAGCAGTCACTCAGGGGACCTGTACCAAGAGACCCAGTACTTC. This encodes CASSHSGDLYQETQYF.

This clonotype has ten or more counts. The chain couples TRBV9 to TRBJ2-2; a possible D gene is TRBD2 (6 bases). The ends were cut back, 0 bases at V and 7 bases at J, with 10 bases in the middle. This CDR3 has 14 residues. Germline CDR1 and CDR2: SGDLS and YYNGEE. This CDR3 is CASSVVFGGGELFF. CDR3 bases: TGTGCCAGCAGCGTAGTATTCGGGGGCGGGGAGCTGTTTTTT.

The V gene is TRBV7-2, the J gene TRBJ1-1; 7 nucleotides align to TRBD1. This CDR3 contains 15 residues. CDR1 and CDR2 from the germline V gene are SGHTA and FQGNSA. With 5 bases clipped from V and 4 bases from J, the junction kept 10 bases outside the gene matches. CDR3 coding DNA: TGTGCCAGCAGCGCTCAGACAGGGTGGACCACTGAAGCTTTCTTT. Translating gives CASSAQTGWTTEAFF.

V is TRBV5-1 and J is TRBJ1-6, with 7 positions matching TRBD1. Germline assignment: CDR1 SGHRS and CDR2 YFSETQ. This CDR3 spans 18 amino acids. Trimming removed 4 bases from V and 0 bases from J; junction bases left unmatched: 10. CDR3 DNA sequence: TGCGCCAGCAGCCCCGGAACAGGGGCCAGCTCCTATAATTCACCCCTCCACTTT. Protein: CASSPGTGASSYNSPLHF.

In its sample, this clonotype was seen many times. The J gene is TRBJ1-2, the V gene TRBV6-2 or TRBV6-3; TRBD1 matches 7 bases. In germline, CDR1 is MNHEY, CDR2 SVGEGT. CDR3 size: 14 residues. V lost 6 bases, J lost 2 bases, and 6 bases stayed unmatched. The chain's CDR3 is CASRSGTANYGYTF. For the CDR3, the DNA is TGTGCCAGCAGGTCCGGGACAGCGAACTATGGCTACACCTTC.

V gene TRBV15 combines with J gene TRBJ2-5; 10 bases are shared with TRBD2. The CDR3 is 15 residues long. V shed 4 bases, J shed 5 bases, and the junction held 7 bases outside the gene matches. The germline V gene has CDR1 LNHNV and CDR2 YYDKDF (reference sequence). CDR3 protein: CATSIPTSGTETQYF. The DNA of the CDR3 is TGTGCCACCAGCATCCCAACTAGCGGGACTGAGACCCAGTACTTC.

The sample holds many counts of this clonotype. The CDR3 loop is CSARALQGPPQHQPQHF. In DNA form, the CDR3 reads TGCAGTGCTAGAGCATTACAGGGTCCCCCCCAACATCAGCCCCAGCATTTT. The J gene is TRBJ1-5, the V gene TRBV20-1; D may be TRBD1 (6 bases). The CDR3 consists of 17 residues. Germline lookup yields CDR1 DFQATT and CDR2 SNEGSKA (reference sequence). Between the trimmed V and J ends, which lost 1 base and 5 bases, there was a span of 21 bases.

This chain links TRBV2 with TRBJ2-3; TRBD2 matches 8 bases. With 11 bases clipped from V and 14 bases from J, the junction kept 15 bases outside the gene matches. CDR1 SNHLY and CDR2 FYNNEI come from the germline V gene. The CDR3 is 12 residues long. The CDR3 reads CAHGGATDARYF. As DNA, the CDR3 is TGTGCCCACGGGGGGGCCACGGATGCGCGGTATTTT.

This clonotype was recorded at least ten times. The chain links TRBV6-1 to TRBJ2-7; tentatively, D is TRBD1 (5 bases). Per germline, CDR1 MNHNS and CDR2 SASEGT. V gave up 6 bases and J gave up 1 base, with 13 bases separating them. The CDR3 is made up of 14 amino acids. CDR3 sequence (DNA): TGTGCCAGCAGACAAACGACAGTTTCCTACGAGCAGTACTTC. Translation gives CASRQTTVSYEQYF.

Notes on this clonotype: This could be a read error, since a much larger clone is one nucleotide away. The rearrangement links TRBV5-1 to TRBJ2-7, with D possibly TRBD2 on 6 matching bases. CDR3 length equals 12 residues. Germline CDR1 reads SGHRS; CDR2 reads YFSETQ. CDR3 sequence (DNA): TGCGCCAGCAGCTTCGCGGGGTACGAGCACTACTTC. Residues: CASSFAGYEHYF.

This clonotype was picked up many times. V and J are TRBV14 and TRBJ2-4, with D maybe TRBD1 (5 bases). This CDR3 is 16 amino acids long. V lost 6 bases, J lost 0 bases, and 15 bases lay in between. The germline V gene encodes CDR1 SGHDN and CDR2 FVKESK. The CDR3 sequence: CASSSDSQKAKNIQYF. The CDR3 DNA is TGTGCCAGCAGTTCTGACAGCCAAAAAGCCAAAAACATTCAGTACTTC.

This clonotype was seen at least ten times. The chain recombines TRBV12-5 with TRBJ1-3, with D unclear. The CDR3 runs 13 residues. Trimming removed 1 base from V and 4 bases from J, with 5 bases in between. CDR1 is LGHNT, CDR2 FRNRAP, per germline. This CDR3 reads CASGLGGGNTIYF. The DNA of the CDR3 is TGTGCTAGTGGTTTGGGCGGAGGAAACACCATATATTTT.

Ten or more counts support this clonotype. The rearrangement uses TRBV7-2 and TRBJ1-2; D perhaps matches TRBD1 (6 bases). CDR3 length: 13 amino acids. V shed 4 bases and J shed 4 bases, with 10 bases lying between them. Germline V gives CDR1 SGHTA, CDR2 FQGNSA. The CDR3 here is CASSSGQFYGYTF. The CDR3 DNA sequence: TGTGCCAGCAGCTCCGGACAGTTCTATGGCTACACCTTC. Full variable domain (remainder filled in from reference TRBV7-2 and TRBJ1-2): GAGVSQSPSNKVTEKGKDVELRCDPISGHTALYWYRQSLGQGLEFLIYFQGNSAPDKSGLPSDRFSAERTGGSVSTLTIQRTQQEDSAVYLCASSSGQFYGYTFGSGTRLTVV.

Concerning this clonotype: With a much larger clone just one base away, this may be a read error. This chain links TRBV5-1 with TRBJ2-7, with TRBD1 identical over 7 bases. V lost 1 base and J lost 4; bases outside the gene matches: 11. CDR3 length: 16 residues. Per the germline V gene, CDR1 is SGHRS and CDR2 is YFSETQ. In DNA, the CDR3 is TGCGCCAGCAGCTTGACTTCCCGGGACAGCGGTTACGAGCAGTACTTC. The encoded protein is CASSLTSRDSGYEQYF.